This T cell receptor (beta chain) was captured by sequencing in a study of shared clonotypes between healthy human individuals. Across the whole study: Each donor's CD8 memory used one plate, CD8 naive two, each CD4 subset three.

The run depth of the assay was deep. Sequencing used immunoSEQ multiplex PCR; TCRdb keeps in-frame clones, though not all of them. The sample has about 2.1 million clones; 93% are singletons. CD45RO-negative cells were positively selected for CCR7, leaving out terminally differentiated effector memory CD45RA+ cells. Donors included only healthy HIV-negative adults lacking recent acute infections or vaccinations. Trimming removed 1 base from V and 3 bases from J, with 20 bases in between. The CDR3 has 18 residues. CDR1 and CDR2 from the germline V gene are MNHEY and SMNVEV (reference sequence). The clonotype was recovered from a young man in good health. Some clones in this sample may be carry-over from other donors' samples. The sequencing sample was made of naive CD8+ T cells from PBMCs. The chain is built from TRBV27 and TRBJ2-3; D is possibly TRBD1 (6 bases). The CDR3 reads CASSLYPPTGGGTDTQYF. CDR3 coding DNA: TGTGCCAGCAGTTTATATCCCCCGACAGGTGGGGGAACAGATACGCAGTATTTT.